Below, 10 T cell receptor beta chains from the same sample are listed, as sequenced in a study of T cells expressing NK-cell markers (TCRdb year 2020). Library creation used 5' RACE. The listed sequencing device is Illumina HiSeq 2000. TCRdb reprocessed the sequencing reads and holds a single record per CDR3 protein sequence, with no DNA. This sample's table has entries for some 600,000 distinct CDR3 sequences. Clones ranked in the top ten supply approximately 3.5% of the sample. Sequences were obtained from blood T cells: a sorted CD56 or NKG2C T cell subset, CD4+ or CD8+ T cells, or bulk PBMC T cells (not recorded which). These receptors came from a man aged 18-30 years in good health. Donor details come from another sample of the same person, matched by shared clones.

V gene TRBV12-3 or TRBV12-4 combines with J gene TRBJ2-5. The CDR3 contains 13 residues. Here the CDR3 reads CASSLDSTETQYF.

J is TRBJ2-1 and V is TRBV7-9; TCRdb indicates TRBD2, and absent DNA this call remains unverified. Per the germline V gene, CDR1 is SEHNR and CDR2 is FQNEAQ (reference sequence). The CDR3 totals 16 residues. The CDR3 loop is CASSLAHRRELNEQFF. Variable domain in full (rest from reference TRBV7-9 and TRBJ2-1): DTGVSQNPRHKITKRGQNVTFRCDPISEHNRLYWYRQTLGQGPEFLTYFQNEAQLEKSRLLSDRFSAERPKGSFSTLEIQRTEQGDSAMYLCASSLAHRRELNEQFFGPGTRLTVL.

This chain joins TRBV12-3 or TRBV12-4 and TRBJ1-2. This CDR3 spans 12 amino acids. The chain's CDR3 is CASSSLTDGYTF.

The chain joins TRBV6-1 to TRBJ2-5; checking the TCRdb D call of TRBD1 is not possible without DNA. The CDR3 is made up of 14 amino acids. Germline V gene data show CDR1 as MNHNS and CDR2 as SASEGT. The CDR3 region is CASSGGAKGETQYF.

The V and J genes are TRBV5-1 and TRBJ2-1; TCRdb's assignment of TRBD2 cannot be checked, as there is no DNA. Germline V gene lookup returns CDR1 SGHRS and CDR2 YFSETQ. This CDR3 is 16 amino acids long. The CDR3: CASSPKVLAGVVGQFF. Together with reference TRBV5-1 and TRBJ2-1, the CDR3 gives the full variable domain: KAGVTQTPRYLIKTRGQQVTLSCSPISGHRSVSWYQQTPGQGLQFLFEYFSETQRNKGNFPGRFSGRQFSNSRSEMNVSTLELGDSALYLCASSPKVLAGVVGQFFGPGTRLTVL.

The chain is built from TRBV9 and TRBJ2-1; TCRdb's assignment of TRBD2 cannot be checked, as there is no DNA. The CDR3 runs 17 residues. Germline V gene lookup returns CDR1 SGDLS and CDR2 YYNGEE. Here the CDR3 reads CASSVDLLAGVFNEQFF.

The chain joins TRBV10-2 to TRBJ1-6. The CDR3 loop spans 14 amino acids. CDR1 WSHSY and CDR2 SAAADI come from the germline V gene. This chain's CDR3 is CASSESGFLAPLHF.

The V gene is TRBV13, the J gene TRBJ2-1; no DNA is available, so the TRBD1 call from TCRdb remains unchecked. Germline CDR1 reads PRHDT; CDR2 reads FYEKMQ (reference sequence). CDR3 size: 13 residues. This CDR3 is CASSFPGYNEQFF.

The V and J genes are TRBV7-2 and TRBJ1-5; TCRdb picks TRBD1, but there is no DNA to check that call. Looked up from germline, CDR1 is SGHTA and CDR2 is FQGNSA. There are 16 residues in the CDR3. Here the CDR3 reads CASSLGAGTANQPQHF.

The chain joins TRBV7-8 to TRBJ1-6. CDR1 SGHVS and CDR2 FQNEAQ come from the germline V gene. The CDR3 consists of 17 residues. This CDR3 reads CASSLARSLLRNSPLHF.